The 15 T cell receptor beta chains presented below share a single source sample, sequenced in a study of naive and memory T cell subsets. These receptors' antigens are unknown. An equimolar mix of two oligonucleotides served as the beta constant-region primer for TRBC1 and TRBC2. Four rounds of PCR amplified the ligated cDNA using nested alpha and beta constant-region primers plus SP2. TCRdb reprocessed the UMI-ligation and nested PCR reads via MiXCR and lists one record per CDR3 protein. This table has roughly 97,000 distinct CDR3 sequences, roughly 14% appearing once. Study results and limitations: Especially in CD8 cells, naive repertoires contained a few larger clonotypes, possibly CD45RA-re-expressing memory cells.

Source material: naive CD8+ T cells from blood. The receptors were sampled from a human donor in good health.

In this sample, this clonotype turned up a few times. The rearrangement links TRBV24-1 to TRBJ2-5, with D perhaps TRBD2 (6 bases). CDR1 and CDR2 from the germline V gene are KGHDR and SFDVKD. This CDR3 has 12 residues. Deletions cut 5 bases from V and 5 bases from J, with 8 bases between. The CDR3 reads CATSGLGETQYF. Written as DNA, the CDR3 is TGTGCCACCAGTGGACTAGGGGAGACCCAGTACTTC.

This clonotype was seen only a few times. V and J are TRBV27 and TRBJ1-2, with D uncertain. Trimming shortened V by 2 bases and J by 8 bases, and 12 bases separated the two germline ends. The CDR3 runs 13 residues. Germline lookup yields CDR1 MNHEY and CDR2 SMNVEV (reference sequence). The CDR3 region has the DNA TGTGCCAGCAGTTTAACCGGGCGGTCCGGCTACACCTTC. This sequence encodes CASSLTGRSGYTF.

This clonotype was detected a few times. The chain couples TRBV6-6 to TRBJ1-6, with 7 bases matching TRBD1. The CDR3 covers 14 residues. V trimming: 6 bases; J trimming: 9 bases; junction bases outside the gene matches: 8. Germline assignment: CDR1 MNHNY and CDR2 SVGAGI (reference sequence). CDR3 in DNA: TGTGCCAGCAGCGTAGGGGGCTCGGCTTCACCCCTCCACTTT. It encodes CASSVGGSASPLHF.

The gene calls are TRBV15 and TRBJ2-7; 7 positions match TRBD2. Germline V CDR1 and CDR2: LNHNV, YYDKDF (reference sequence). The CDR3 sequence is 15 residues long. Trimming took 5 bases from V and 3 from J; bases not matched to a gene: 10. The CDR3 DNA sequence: TGTGCCACCAGCTATCCGGGAGGTCGGGTCTACGAGCAGTACTTC. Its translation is CATSYPGGRVYEQYF.

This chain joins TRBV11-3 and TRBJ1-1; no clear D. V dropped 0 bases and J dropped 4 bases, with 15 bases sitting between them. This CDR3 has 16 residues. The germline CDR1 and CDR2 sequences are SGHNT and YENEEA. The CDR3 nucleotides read TGTGCCAGCAGCTTAGATGGGAGCCAGAATGGCACTGAAGCTTTCTTT. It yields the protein CASSLDGSQNGTEAFF.

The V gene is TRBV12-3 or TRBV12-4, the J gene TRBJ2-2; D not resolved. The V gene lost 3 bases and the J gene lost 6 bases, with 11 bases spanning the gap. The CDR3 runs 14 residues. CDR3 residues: CASSFLVTAGELFF. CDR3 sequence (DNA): TGTGCCAGCAGTTTCCTGGTGACCGCCGGGGAGCTGTTTTTT.

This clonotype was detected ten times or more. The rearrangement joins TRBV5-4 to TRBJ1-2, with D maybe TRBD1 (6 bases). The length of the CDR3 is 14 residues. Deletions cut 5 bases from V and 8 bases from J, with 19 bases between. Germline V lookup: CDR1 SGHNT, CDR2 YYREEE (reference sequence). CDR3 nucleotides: TGTGCCAGCAGAGACACCGGGACCGGGACAGGCTACACCTTC. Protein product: CASRDTGTGTGYTF.

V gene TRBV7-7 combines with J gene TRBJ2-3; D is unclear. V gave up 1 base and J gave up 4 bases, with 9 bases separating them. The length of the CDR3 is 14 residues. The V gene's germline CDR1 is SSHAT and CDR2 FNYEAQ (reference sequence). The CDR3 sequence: CASSLGAGPDTQYF. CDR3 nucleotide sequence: TGTGCCAGCAGCTTAGGTGCCGGCCCAGATACGCAGTATTTT.

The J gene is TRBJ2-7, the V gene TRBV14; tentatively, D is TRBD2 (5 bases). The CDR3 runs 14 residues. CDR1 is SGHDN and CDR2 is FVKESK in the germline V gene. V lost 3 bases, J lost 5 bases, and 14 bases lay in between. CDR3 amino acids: CASSHSSPRDEQYF. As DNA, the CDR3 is TGTGCCAGCAGCCACAGCTCCCCGCGGGACGAGCAGTACTTC.

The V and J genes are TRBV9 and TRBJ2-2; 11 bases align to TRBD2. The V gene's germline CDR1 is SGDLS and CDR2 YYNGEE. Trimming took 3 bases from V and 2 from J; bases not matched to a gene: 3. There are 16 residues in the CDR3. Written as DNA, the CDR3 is TGTGCCAGCAGCGATCGACTAGCGGGAAACACCGGGGAGCTGTTTTTT. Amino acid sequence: CASSDRLAGNTGELFF.

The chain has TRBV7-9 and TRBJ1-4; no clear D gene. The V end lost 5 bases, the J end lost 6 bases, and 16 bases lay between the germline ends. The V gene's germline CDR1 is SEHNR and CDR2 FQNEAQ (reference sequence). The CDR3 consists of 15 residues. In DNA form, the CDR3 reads TGTGCCAGCAGCCCGTCGAGTGGTCCCGATGAAAAACTGTTTTTT. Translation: CASSPSSGPDEKLFF.

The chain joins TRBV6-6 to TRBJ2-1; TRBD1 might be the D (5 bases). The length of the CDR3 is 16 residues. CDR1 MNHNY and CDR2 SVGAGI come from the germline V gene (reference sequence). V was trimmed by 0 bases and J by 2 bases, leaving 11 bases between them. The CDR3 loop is CASSYSTRVPYNEQFF. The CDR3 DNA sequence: TGTGCCAGCAGTTACTCGACCAGGGTCCCCTACAATGAGCAGTTCTTC.

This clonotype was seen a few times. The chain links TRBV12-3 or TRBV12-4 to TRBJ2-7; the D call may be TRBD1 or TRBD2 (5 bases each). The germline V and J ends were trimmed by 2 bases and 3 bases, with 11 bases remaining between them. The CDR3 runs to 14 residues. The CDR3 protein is CASSLRGPFYEQYF. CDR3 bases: TGTGCCAGCAGTTTAAGGGGACCCTTCTACGAGCAGTACTTC.

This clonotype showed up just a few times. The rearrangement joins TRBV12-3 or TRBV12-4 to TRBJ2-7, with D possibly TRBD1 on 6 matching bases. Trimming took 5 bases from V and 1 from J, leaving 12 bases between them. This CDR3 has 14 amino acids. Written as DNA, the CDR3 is TGTGCCAGCAGTCCAGTGGGACAATCCTACGAGCAGTACTTC. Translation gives CASSPVGQSYEQYF.

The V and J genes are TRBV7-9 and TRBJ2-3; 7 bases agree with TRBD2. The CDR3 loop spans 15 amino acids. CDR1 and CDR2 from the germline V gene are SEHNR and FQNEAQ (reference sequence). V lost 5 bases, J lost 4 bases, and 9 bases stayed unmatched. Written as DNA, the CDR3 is TGTGCCAGCAGCCCAGAGGGAGGGCGGCCAGATACGCAGTATTTT. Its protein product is CASSPEGGRPDTQYF.